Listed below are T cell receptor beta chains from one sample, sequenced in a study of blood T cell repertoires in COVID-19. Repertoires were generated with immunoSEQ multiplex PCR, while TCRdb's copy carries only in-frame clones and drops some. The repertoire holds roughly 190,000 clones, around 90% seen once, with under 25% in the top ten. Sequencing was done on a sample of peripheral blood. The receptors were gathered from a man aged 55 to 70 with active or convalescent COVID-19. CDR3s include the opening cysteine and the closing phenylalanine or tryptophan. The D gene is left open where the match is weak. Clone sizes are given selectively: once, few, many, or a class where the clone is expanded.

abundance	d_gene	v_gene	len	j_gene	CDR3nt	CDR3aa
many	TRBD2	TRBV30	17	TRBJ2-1	TGTGCCTGGAGTGTGACGGGTCGCGGGAGCTCCTACAATGAGCAGTTCTTC	CAWSVTGRGSSYNEQFF
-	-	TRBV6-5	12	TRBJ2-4	TGTGCCAGCAGGGGGGACTTTTACATTCAGTACTTC	CASRGDFYIQYF
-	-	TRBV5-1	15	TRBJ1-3	TGCGCCAGCAGCTTGGGACAGAGCTCTGGAAACACCATATATTTT	CASSLGQSSGNTIYF
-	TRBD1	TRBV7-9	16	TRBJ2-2	TGTGCCAGCAGCTTAGCGACGACAGGGCACACCGGGGAGCTGTTTTTT	CASSLATTGHTGELFF
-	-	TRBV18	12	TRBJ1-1	TGTGCCAGCTGGGCGGGAGTGGGGGAAGCTTTCTTT	CASWAGVGEAFF
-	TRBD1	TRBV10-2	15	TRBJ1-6	TGCGCCAGCAGTTTGACAGGGGGCTCTAATTCACCCCTCCACTTT	CASSLTGGSNSPLHF
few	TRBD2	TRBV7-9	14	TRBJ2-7	TGTGCCAGCAGTTTAGCGGGGGGGAAGTACGAGCAGTACTTC	CASSLAGGKYEQYF
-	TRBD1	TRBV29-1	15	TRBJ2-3	TGCAGCGTTACCCTCGACAGGGCGATAACAGATACGCAGTATTTT	CSVTLDRAITDTQYF
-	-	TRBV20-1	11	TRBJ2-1	TGCAGTGCTCAAACTAGGAATGAGCAGTTCTTC	CSAQTRNEQFF
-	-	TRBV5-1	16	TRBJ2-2	TGCGCCAGCAGCTTGTTTTTAATGGGGGGCACCGGGGAGCTGTTTTTT	CASSLFLMGGTGELFF
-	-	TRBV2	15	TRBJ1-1	TGTGCCAGCAGTGAATTCGGAGCAGTGAACACTGAAGCTTTCTTT	CASSEFGAVNTEAFF
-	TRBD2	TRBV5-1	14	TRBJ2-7	TGCGCCAGCAGCTTGGTAGCGGGGGTGAACGAGCAGTACTTC	CASSLVAGVNEQYF
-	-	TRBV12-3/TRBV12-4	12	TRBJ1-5	TGTGCCAGCAGTTTAAGGGGTCAGCCCCAGCATTTT	CASSLRGQPQHF
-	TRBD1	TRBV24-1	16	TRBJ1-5	TGTGCCACCAGTGATTCGGGACAGGGGGCCAGTCAGCCCCAGCATTTT	CATSDSGQGASQPQHF
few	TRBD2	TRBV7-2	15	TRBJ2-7	TGTGCCAGCAGCTTTGTAGGAGGTAGCGGGGCCGAGCAGTACTTC	CASSFVGGSGAEQYF
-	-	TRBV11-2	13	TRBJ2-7	TGTGCCAGCAGGTTTACAGGGAGCTACGAGCAGTACTTC	CASRFTGSYEQYF
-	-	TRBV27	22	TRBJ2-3	TGTGCCAGCTCTAAGGGACATCTAGAGGGCCGTTTCACGAGAGCTAGGACAGATACGCAGTATTTT	CASSKGHLEGRFTRARTDTQYF
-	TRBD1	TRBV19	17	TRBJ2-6	TGTGCCAGTAGTATACAGGACAGGGGGCTTGGGGCCAACGTCCTGACTTTC	CASSIQDRGLGANVLTF
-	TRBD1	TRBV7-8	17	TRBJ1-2	TGTGCCAGCAGCTTAGGCGGGACCCAGGGGGCAAGTTATGGCTACACCTTC	CASSLGGTQGASYGYTF
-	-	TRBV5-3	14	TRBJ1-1	TGTGCCAGAAGCTTTTCCAGTCGGGAGTCTGAAGCTTTCTTT	CARSFSSRESEAFF
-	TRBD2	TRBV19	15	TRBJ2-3	TGTGCCAGTAGTAGGGCTAGCGGGGGCCCAGATACGCAGTATTTT	CASSRASGGPDTQYF
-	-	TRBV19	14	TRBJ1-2	TGTGCCAGTAGTAGAGGGGAGGGTGGGTATGGCTACACCTTC	CASSRGEGGYGYTF
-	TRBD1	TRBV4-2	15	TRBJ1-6	TGTGCCAGCAGCCCCTCACAGGGGTCAAATTCACCCCTCCACTTT	CASSPSQGSNSPLHF
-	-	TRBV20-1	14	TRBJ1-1	TGCAGTGCTAGTGAGAGACAGGCTGGCACTGAAGCTTTCTTT	CSASERQAGTEAFF
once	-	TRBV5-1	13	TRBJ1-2	TGCGCCAGCAGCTGGGACACGAAAAATGGCTACACCTTC	CASSWDTKNGYTF
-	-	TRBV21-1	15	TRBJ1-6	TGTGCCAGCAGCAAGGGCAGGGGAATTAATTCACCCCTCCACTTT	CASSKGRGINSPLHF
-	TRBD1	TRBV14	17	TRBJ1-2	TGTGCCAGCAGCCAAGATCGTCACCCGGGACAGAGGTATGGCTACACCTTC	CASSQDRHPGQRYGYTF
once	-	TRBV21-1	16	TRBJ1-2	TGTGCCAGCAGCCCCAGGACAGCGCCCTTTAACTATGGCTACACCTTC	CASSPRTAPFNYGYTF
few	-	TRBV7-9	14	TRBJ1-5	TGTGCCACCTCAGGAGGGAATGGGAATCAGCCCCAGCATTTT	CATSGGNGNQPQHF
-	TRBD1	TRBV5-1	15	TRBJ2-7	TGCGCCAGCAGCTTGGCCGGGACAGGGTTATACGAGCAGTACTTC	CASSLAGTGLYEQYF
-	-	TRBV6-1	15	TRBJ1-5	TGTGCCAGCAGTGCAGCACAGGGAATCGGTCAGCCCCAGCATTTT	CASSAAQGIGQPQHF
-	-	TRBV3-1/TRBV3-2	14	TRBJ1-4	TGTGCCAGCAGCCAAGGGGGAGGCGGGGAAAAACTGTTTTTT	CASSQGGGGEKLFF
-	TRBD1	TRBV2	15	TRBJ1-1	TGTGCCAGCAGCCGAGAACAGGGGTTGGACACTGAAGCTTTCTTT	CASSREQGLDTEAFF
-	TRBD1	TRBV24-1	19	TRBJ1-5	TGTGCCACCAGTAGACACAGGGGGCCAAGGTTATGGGGCAATCAGCCCCAGCATTTT	CATSRHRGPRLWGNQPQHF
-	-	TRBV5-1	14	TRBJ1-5	TGCGCCAGCAGCTACGACAGTTCCAAGGGGCCCCAGCATTTT	CASSYDSSKGPQHF
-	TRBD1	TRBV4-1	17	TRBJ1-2	TGCGCCAGCAGCCAAGATGTTCTTATGAGGACAGGGCGGGGCTACACCTTC	CASSQDVLMRTGRGYTF
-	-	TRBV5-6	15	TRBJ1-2	TGTGCCAGCAGCTCCTACGCGGGGTGGTCCTATGGCTACACCTTC	CASSSYAGWSYGYTF
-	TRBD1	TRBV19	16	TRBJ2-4	TGTGCCAGTAGTACACTCCTGACAGGGACGGGCAACATTCAGTACTTC	CASSTLLTGTGNIQYF
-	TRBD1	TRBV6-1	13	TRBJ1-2	TGTGCCAGCAGTGAATCAGGGGGCCTTGGCTACACCTTC	CASSESGGLGYTF
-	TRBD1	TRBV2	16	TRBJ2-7	TGTGCCAGCAGTGATTATCGGGACAGGGGCTCCTACGAGCAGTACTTC	CASSDYRDRGSYEQYF
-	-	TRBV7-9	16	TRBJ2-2	TGTGCCAGCAGGTACAGGATGGACGGGAACACCGGGGAGCTGTTTTTT	CASRYRMDGNTGELFF
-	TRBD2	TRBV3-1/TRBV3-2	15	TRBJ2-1	TGTGCCAGCAGCCTGGGGACTAGCGGGGGGAACGAGCAGTTCTTC	CASSLGTSGGNEQFF
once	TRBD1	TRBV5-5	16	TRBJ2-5	TGTGCCAGCAGCCTACGTGGACAGGGTTGGCAAGAGACCCAGTACTTC	CASSLRGQGWQETQYF
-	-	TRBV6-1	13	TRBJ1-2	TGTGCCAGCAGTGAGGAGGCCCTCGGTGGCTACACCTTC	CASSEEALGGYTF
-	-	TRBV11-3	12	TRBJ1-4	TGTGACACTCATGGGCAAAATGAAAAACTGTTTTTT	CDTHGQNEKLFF
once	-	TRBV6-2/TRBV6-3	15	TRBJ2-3	TGTGCCAGCAGTTACGAACGAGGAGGCACAGATACGCAGTATTTT	CASSYERGGTDTQYF
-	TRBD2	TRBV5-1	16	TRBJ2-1	TGCGCCAGCAGCGCCACTAGCGGGGTGACCTACAATGAGCAGTTCTTC	CASSATSGVTYNEQFF
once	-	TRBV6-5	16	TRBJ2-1	TGTGCCAGCAGTTACTCGTGGGGGGAGACCTACAATGAGCAGTTCTTC	CASSYSWGETYNEQFF